What follows describes a single T cell receptor beta chain. Its target is not known. The V gene's germline CDR1 is KGHSH and CDR2 LQKENI. This CDR3 spans 15 amino acids. V gave up 7 bases and J gave up 10 bases, with 23 bases separating them. Using immunoSEQ multiplex PCR, the repertoire was profiled, and TCRdb retains in-frame clones only, with some absent. The top ten hold more than 3% of the sample, which has 30,000 to 35,000 clones, 80% to 90% seen once. The source of the sample is a study of chemoradiotherapy in HPV16-positive cancers. Study summary: A couple of HPV16-positive patients' cells yielded candidate HPV-specific clones and common motifs.

Whole-study results and caveats: Functional assays defining HPV-specific T cells used only a couple of HPV16-positive patients.

The origin of this receptor is a human donor with HPV-associated anogenital cancer. The V gene is TRBV18, the J gene TRBJ2-1; D is unclear. The source material was blood, sampled from a patient who underwent chemoradiotherapy. The CDR3 DNA is TGTGCCAGCTTACCGAGCTCCGGGCCCATTCAGGAGCAGTTCTTC. Translated, it gives CASLPSSGPIQEQFF. Looking up the rest from reference TRBV18 and TRBJ2-1 gives the full variable domain: NAGVMQNPRHLVRRRGQEARLRCSPMKGHSHVYWYRQLPEEGLKFMVYLQKENIIDESGMPKERFSAEFPKEGPSILRIQQVVRGDSAAYFCASLPSSGPIQEQFFGPGTRLTVL.